This record concerns one T cell receptor beta chain sequence. The data were taken from a study of shared clonotypes between healthy human individuals. Clones were read by immunoSEQ multiplex PCR, and TCRdb kept only the in-frame ones, dropping some. The profile shows fewer than 3 million clones, 85% to 95% of them singletons. Germline-derived CDR1 and CDR2 are KGHSH and LQKENI. Between the trimmed V and J ends, which lost 2 bases and 0 bases, there was a span of 14 bases. This CDR3 spans 17 amino acids. The receptor comes from a young man in good health. Some clones in this sample may be carry-over from other donors' samples. Material for sequencing was naive CD4+ T cells from PBMCs. Subset indicated: CD45RA+ positively selected. The gene calls are TRBV18 and TRBJ1-3, with unresolved D. The CDR3 region has the DNA TGTGCCAGCTCACCATTTTTTGAGCTCCACTCTGGAAACACCATATATTTT. Translated, it gives CASSPFFELHSGNTIYF.